The 15 T cell receptor beta chains listed next were all sequenced from one sample in a study of cytomegalovirus exposure and HLA in healthy donors. PCR involved 60 Vbeta and 13 Jbeta primers. Measured with immunoSEQ multiplex PCR; TCRdb has only the in-frame clones, and not every one. The data show about 170,000 clones, about 80% seen once. Sequenced input: PBMCs. The source of these receptors is a female donor in good health and CMV-seronegative.

This clone was detected once. This chain links TRBV9 with TRBJ2-2; 9 bases agree with TRBD2. The V gene end was trimmed by 7 bases and the J gene end by 6 bases; junction bases not matched to a gene: 13. CDR1 SGDLS and CDR2 YYNGEE come from the germline V gene. CDR3 length equals 16 residues. The CDR3 DNA sequence: TGTGCCAGCGACCCGTTACTAGCGGGTGAGGCCGGGGAGCTGTTTTTT. Amino acid sequence: CASDPLLAGEAGELFF. Based on the CDR3 plus reference TRBV9 and TRBJ2-2, the full variable domain is DSGVTQTPKHLITATGQRVTLRCSPRSGDLSVYWYQQSLDQGLQFLIQYYNGEERAKGNILERFSAQQFPDLHSELNLSSLELGDSALYFCASDPLLAGEAGELFFGEGSRLTVL.

The V call is TRBV5-1, the J call TRBJ1-1; D might be TRBD1 (5 bases). V shed 2 bases and J shed 5 bases, with 10 bases lying between them. Germline CDR1 is SGHRS and CDR2 is YFSETQ. This CDR3 contains 13 residues. CDR3 residues: CASSLGVGTEAFF. In DNA form, the CDR3 reads TGCGCCAGCAGCTTAGGGGTCGGGACTGAAGCTTTCTTT.

The chain links TRBV11-3 to TRBJ2-2, with TRBD2 identical over 7 bases. CDR1 and CDR2 from the germline V gene are SGHNT and YENEEA. V shed 4 bases, J shed 6 bases, and the junction held 8 bases outside the gene matches. This CDR3 is built from 15 residues. CDR3 coding DNA: TGTGCCAGCAGCTGGACCGGGACTACCGCCGGGGAGCTGTTTTTT. Protein: CASSWTGTTAGELFF.

The chain recombines TRBV29-1 with TRBJ1-1, with D uncertain. Germline V lookup: CDR1 SQVTM, CDR2 ANQGSEA. The CDR3 contains 12 residues. V lost 5 bases and J lost 2, with 9 bases in between. CDR3 bases: TGCAGCGTTACGACGGGTAACACTGAAGCTTTCTTT. This encodes CSVTTGNTEAFF.

The V gene is TRBV14, the J gene TRBJ2-3, with a weak D call TRBD2 (5 bases). The CDR3 is 15 amino acids. From germline, CDR1 is SGHDN and CDR2 FVKESK. The V end lost 0 bases, the J end lost 4 bases, and 11 bases lay between the germline ends. The CDR3 reads CASSQEADYADTQYF. CDR3 in DNA: TGTGCCAGCAGCCAAGAAGCGGATTACGCAGATACGCAGTATTTT.

Concerning this clone: Its ends do not fully match the called genes, so a read error is possible. The rearrangement links TRBV30 to TRBJ2-3, with D possibly TRBD1 on 5 matching bases. CDR3 length: 11 amino acids. Germline V gene lookup returns CDR1 GTSNPN and CDR2 SVGIG (reference sequence). The CDR3 loop is CAWSIRQGTDF. DNA for the CDR3: TGTGCCTGGAGTATTAGGCAGGGTACCGATTTT.

This clone was recorded once. The CDR3 reads CASRASGGVAKNIQYF. The CDR3 DNA is TGTGCCAGTAGGGCTAGCGGGGGGGTAGCCAAAAACATTCAGTACTTC. V usage is TRBV19 and J usage is TRBJ2-4, with 12 positions matching TRBD2. J gave up 0 bases and V 6 bases, and 3 bases lay outside the gene matches. The length of the CDR3 is 16 residues. Germline-derived CDR1 and CDR2 are LNHDA and SQIVND (reference sequence).

The V and J genes are TRBV5-1 and TRBJ2-1; 9 bases align to TRBD2. CDR1 is SGHRS, CDR2 YFSETQ, per germline. There are 16 residues in the CDR3. The V segment lost 0 bases and the J segment 4 bases; nucleotides outside the gene matches: 5. CDR3 sequence: CASSLALAGLYNEQFF. CDR3 bases: TGCGCCAGCAGCTTGGCTCTAGCGGGATTATACAATGAGCAGTTCTTC.

This clone was recorded only once. Germline is not matched at one junction end, which may reflect a read error. The rearrangement joins TRBV6-1 to TRBJ1-5; 10 bases match TRBD1. This CDR3 region has 14 residues. Germline values: CDR1 MNHNS, CDR2 SASEGT. The CDR3 DNA reads as TGTGCCAGCAGGGAAGGGACAGGGGCGCAGCCCCAGCATTTT. It specifies CASREGTGAQPQHF.

J is TRBJ2-5 and V is TRBV6-1; 7 nucleotides agree with TRBD1. The germline V gene encodes CDR1 MNHNS and CDR2 SASEGT. This CDR3 contains 15 residues. The junction had 7 bases not matched to a gene; V was cut back by 6 bases and J by 0 bases. The chain's CDR3 is CASRTSRGNQETQYF. Here the CDR3 DNA reads TGTGCCAGCAGGACCTCCAGGGGGAACCAAGAGACCCAGTACTTC.

V and J are TRBV19 and TRBJ1-3; D is unresolved. CDR1 is LNHDA and CDR2 is SQIVND in the germline V gene (reference sequence). The CDR3 runs 14 residues. Trimming pared 3 bases from V and 0 bases from J, leaving 6 bases between. The CDR3 is CASSIVVSGNTIYF. CDR3 DNA sequence: TGTGCCAGTAGTATCGTAGTCTCTGGAAACACCATATATTTT.

The chain has TRBV29-1 and TRBJ2-1, with a possible D match to TRBD1 (5 bases). The CDR3 totals 13 residues. Germline V gene lookup returns CDR1 SQVTM and CDR2 ANQGSEA. V was clipped by 6 bases and J by 7 bases, with 16 bases between them. CDR3 protein: CSVVYQGRNEQFF. In nucleotides, the CDR3 is TGCAGCGTGGTATATCAGGGTCGGAATGAGCAGTTCTTC.

This chain uses TRBV19 with TRBJ2-1; possible D gene TRBD2, 7 bases. The CDR3 covers 15 residues. With 5 bases removed from V and 4 bases from J, the gap between germline ends came to 15 bases. Germline assignment: CDR1 LNHDA and CDR2 SQIVND (reference sequence). CDR3 in amino acids: CASSAGGREYNEQFF. In DNA, the CDR3 is TGTGCCAGTAGTGCCGGGGGGCGGGAGTACAATGAGCAGTTCTTC.

Points on this clone: One end of the junction varies from germline; a read error may be responsible. The chain is built from TRBV5-1 and TRBJ1-6; tentative D call: TRBD1 (6 bases). Germline V gene sequence: CDR1 SGHRS, CDR2 YFSETQ. The length of the CDR3 is 16 residues. In DNA, the CDR3 is TGCGCCAGCAGCTTGGCCTTGACAGGTTATAATTCACCCCCCCACTTT. This sequence encodes CASSLALTGYNSPPHF.

This chain connects TRBV4-2 to TRBJ2-5; 9 nucleotides line up with TRBD2. Germline CDR1 and CDR2: LGHNA and YNFKEQ. After removal of 1 base from V and 2 bases from J, the junction contained 11 bases not matched to a gene. The CDR3 contains 18 residues. CDR3 in amino acids: CASSQGGSVAGEQETQYF. CDR3 sequence (DNA): TGTGCCAGCAGCCAAGGGGGCTCGGTAGCGGGAGAACAAGAGACCCAGTACTTC.